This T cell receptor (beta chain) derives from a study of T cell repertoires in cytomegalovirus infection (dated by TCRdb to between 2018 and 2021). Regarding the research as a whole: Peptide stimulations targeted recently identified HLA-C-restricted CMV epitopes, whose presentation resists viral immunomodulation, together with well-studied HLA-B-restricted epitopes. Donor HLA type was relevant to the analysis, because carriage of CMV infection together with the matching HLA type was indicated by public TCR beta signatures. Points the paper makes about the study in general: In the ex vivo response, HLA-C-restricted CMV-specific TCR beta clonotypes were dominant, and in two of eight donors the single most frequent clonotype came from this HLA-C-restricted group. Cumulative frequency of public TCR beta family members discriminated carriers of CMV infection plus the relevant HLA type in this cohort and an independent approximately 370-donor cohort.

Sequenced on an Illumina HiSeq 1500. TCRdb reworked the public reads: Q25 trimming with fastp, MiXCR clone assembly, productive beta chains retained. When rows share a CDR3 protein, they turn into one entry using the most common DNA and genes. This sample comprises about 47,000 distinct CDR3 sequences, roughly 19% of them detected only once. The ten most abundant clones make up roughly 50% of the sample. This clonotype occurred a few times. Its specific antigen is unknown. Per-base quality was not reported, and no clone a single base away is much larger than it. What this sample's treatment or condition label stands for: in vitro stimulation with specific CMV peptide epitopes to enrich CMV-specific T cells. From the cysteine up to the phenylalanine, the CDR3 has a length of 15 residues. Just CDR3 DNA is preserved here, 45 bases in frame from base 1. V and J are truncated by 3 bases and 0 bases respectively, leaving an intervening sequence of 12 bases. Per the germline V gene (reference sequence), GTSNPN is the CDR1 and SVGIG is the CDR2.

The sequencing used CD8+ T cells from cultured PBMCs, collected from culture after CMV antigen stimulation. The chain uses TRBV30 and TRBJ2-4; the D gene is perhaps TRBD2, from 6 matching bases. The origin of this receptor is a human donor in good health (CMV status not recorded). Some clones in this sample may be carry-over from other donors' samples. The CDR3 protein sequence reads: CAWSGGALAKNIQYF. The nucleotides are TGTGCCTGGAGCGGCGGGGCCCTAGCCAAAAACATTCAGTACTTC. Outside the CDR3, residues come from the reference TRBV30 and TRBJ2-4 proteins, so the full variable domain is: SQTIHQWPATLVQPVGSPLSLECTVEGTSNPNLYWYRQAAGRGLQLLFYSVGIGQISSEVPQNLSASRPQDRQFILSSKKLLLSDSGFYLCAWSGGALAKNIQYFGAGTRLSVL.